This T cell receptor (beta chain) was sequenced in a study of cytomegalovirus exposure and HLA in healthy donors. The study's findings and limits: A later analysis appeared to link common viral pathogens to several of the most significant clusters.

A note on this clone: Its antigen remains unknown.

The PCR used 60 Vbeta and 13 Jbeta primers. The assay was immunoSEQ multiplex PCR, and TCRdb's table has in-frame clones only and misses some. Among 150,000 to 200,000 clones listed, 80% were seen once. V lost 0 bases to trimming and J lost 4 bases; unmatched junction nucleotides: 5. The CDR3 sequence is 15 residues long. Germline V gene data show CDR1 as SGHRS and CDR2 as YFSETQ. The chain links TRBV5-1 to TRBJ1-2; 8 bases match TRBD1. The clonotype was recovered from a woman aged 40 to 49 in good health and CMV-seronegative. Source material: PBMCs. This CDR3 reads CASSLGQGAVYGYTF. CDR3 nucleotides: TGCGCCAGCAGCTTGGGGCAGGGGGCCGTCTATGGCTACACCTTC.